This T cell receptor beta chain emerged from a study of shared clonotypes between healthy human individuals. Study details: Researchers assigned three CD4 naive, three CD4 memory, two CD8 naive and one CD8 memory plate to each donor.

The investigators split CD4+ cells into a CD45RA+ naive subset and a CD45RA-negative memory subset. Researchers ran the assay at a deep level. Clones were sequenced by immunoSEQ multiplex PCR, and TCRdb holds only the in-frame ones, with some missing. Of more than 2,000,000 clones in the sample, over 90% were seen once. This receptor was taken from a man aged 18 to 29 in good health. Some clones in this sample may be carry-over from other donors' samples. What was sequenced was naive CD4+ T cells from PBMCs. Subset indicated: CD45RA+ positively selected.

The DNA for the CDR3 is TGTGCCAGCTCTGAAATGACAGGGACCTTCTATGGCTACACCTTC. It codes for CASSEMTGTFYGYTF. The chain employs TRBV5-4 and TRBJ1-2; 7 bases match TRBD1. There are 15 residues in the CDR3. In germline, CDR1 is SGHNT, CDR2 YYREEE (reference sequence). V lost 7 bases to trimming and J lost 4 bases; unmatched junction nucleotides: 13.